The next 27 T cell receptor beta chains were all read from a single sample in a study of cytomegalovirus exposure and HLA in healthy donors. The PCR contained 60 Vbeta and 13 Jbeta primers. Sequencing used immunoSEQ multiplex PCR; TCRdb keeps in-frame clones, though not all of them. Of roughly 100,000 clones in the sample, around 77% were seen once. Sequences were obtained from PBMCs. Receptors originate from a man aged 45 to 65 in good health and CMV-seropositive.

This sequence joins TRBV19 and TRBJ1-1, with 10 bases lining up with TRBD1. V shed 3 bases and J 1 base; nucleotides not matched to a gene: 2. This CDR3 region has 15 residues. Germline assignment: CDR1 LNHDA and CDR2 SQIVND (reference sequence). The CDR3 DNA follows: TGTGCCAGTAGTATCCGGACAGGGGGGAACACTGAAGCTTTCTTT. Amino acids: CASSIRTGGNTEAFF.

The chain links TRBV5-6 to TRBJ2-3; 7 nucleotides match TRBD1. Germline CDR1 is SGHDT and CDR2 is YYEEEE. This CDR3 spans 15 amino acids. After removal of 4 bases from V and 0 bases from J, the junction contained 5 bases not matched to a gene. The CDR3 loop is CASSQRTGSTDTQYF. The CDR3 region has the DNA TGTGCCAGCAGCCAACGGACAGGAAGCACAGATACGCAGTATTTT.

The rearrangement links TRBV6-1 to TRBJ2-7; 8 bases are shared with TRBD2. Looked up from germline, CDR1 is MNHNS and CDR2 is SASEGT. The V segment lost 4 bases and the J segment 3 bases; nucleotides outside the gene matches: 5. This CDR3 comprises 14 residues. The CDR3 DNA reads TGTGCCAGCAGTGCCCGGACTAGCTTCTACGAGCAGTACTTC. Translated: CASSARTSFYEQYF.

The chain couples TRBV6-1 to TRBJ2-3, with 8 bases fitting TRBD2. Per the germline V gene, CDR1 is MNHNS and CDR2 is SASEGT. This CDR3 has 15 residues. After removal of 1 base from V and 6 bases from J, the junction contained 6 bases not matched to a gene. CDR3 region: CASSEGASGFDTQYF. Here the CDR3 DNA reads TGTGCCAGCAGTGAAGGGGCTAGCGGGTTCGATACGCAGTATTTT.

The sample holds a few counts of this clone. The chain couples TRBV30 to TRBJ2-3; tentative D call: TRBD1 (7 bases). The CDR3 extends over 13 amino acids. Germline CDR1 GTSNPN, CDR2 SVGIG (reference sequence). V lost 3 bases and J lost 4, with 11 bases in between. CDR3 in amino acids: CAWSRGAADTQYF. The DNA for the CDR3 is TGTGCCTGGAGCAGGGGGGCGGCAGATACGCAGTATTTT.

This sequence joins TRBV6-1 and TRBJ2-1; 9 bases fit TRBD1. The CDR3 spans 16 residues. Germline lookup yields CDR1 MNHNS and CDR2 SASEGT. V gave up 2 bases and J gave up 3 bases; unmatched junction bases: 5. CDR3 DNA: TGTGCCAGCAGTGAATACGGGACAGGGTTCTACAATGAGCAGTTCTTC. It translates to CASSEYGTGFYNEQFF.

This clone was seen just once. The chain couples TRBV6-1 to TRBJ2-7; D perhaps matches TRBD2 (5 bases). This CDR3 spans 14 amino acids. The V end lost 6 bases, the J end lost 6 bases, and 18 bases lay between the germline ends. Per germline, CDR1 MNHNS and CDR2 SASEGT. CDR3 DNA sequence: TGTGCCAGCAGCTGGTCGGGCAAACTAGGCGAGCAGTACTTC. This translates into CASSWSGKLGEQYF.

This sequence joins TRBV30 and TRBJ2-7, with 7 positions matching TRBD1. Germline trimming cut 3 bases from V and 4 bases from J; bases unmatched to any gene: 9. The CDR3 length is 14 residues. CDR1 and CDR2 (germline): GTSNPN, SVGIG (reference sequence). The CDR3 DNA reads as TGTGCCTGGAGGGCTAGGGGGCGATTGTACGAGCAGTACTTC. Its protein product is CAWRARGRLYEQYF.

This clone appeared once. V and J are TRBV2 and TRBJ2-3; 7 nucleotides match TRBD1. CDR1 is SNHLY and CDR2 is FYNNEI in the germline V gene. J gave up 4 bases and V 2 bases, and 9 bases lay outside the gene matches. The CDR3 contains 16 residues. CDR3 in DNA: TGTGCCAGCAGTGAAATAGGGGGCGGTAGGGCAGATACGCAGTATTTT. Amino acid sequence: CASSEIGGGRADTQYF.

The chain recombines TRBV28 with TRBJ2-2, with TRBD2 matching over 11 bases. In germline, CDR1 is MDHEN, CDR2 SYDVKM. This CDR3 region has 16 residues. V dropped 6 bases and J dropped 6; count of bases not matched to a gene: 9. The CDR3 nucleotides are TGTGCCAGCAGGGCTACTAGCGGGAGAGCTGCCGGGGAGCTGTTTTTT. Protein sequence: CASRATSGRAAGELFF.

The V call is TRBV7-2, the J call TRBJ2-3; D uncertain. Trimming left V 2 bases short and J 6 bases short, with 6 bases between. The CDR3 is made up of 12 amino acids. Looked up from germline, CDR1 is SGHTA and CDR2 is FQGNSA. The CDR3 DNA sequence: TGTGCCAGCAGCTTATACGGGGATACGCAGTATTTT. It yields the protein CASSLYGDTQYF.

CDR3 residues: CASSHPTSPTYEQYF. CDR3 sequence (DNA): TGTGCCAGTAGTCACCCGACTAGTCCTACCTACGAGCAGTACTTC. This chain uses TRBV19 with TRBJ2-7, with D tentatively TRBD2 (6 bases). The germline V gene encodes CDR1 LNHDA and CDR2 SQIVND (reference sequence). The CDR3 contains 15 residues. V gave up 5 bases and J gave up 2 bases, with 16 bases separating them.

The rearrangement joins TRBV18 to TRBJ1-4, with D possibly being TRBD1 (5 bases). CDR3 length equals 13 residues. Deletions cut 3 bases from V and 6 bases from J, with 8 bases between. The germline gives CDR1 KGHSH, CDR2 LQKENI. CDR3 coding DNA: TGTGCCAGCTCACCCTCAGGGTATGAAAAACTGTTTTTT. Its protein is CASSPSGYEKLFF.

The chain joins TRBV2 to TRBJ1-5; tentatively, D is TRBD1 (5 bases). Trimming took off 3 bases at V and 1 base at J, with 13 bases between the two ends. CDR3 length: 16 residues. Looked up from germline, CDR1 is SNHLY and CDR2 is FYNNEI. The CDR3, as DNA: TGTGCCAGCAGTGAGGCAGGAGGGGAGAGCAATCAGCCCCAGCATTTT. Protein: CASSEAGGESNQPQHF.

This clone has more than one count but fewer than ten. This rearrangement joins TRBV18 to TRBJ2-4, with 7 bases fitting TRBD2. The germline CDR1 and CDR2 sequences are KGHSH and LQKENI. The V segment lost 0 bases and the J segment 0 bases; nucleotides outside the gene matches: 5. This CDR3 region has 17 residues. The chain's CDR3 is CASSPPGGTIAKNIQYF. CDR3 DNA sequence: TGTGCCAGCTCACCACCAGGAGGGACTATAGCCAAAAACATTCAGTACTTC.

The genes are TRBV6-4 and TRBJ2-3, with TRBD2 matching over 9 bases. The germline V gene encodes CDR1 MRHNA and CDR2 SNTAGT. The CDR3 length is 16 residues. V gave up 4 bases and J gave up 2 bases; unmatched junction bases: 7. CDR3 sequence: CASSAIASGTTDTQYF. The CDR3 DNA reads as TGTGCCAGCAGTGCCATAGCTAGCGGGACCACAGATACGCAGTATTTT.

The chain recombines TRBV6-4 with TRBJ2-1, with D unresolved. V lost 0 bases to trimming and J lost 5 bases, with 5 bases between them. The CDR3 spans 13 residues. Germline CDR1 reads MRHNA; CDR2 reads SNTAGT. The CDR3 here is CASSDSANNEQFF. The CDR3 nucleotides read TGTGCCAGCAGTGACTCCGCTAACAATGAGCAGTTCTTC.

V usage is TRBV7-2 and J usage is TRBJ2-3; no reliable D call. CDR3 length: 12 amino acids. Trimming took 3 bases from V and 2 from J, leaving 3 bases between them. Germline V gene lookup returns CDR1 SGHTA and CDR2 FQGNSA. CDR3 coding DNA: TGTGCCAGCAGCTTCTTCACAGATACGCAGTATTTT. Protein sequence: CASSFFTDTQYF.

V is TRBV27 and J is TRBJ2-5, with TRBD1 matching 8 bases. Germline trimming cut 0 bases from V and 5 bases from J; bases unmatched to any gene: 5. CDR1 is MNHEY and CDR2 is SMNVEV in the germline V gene (reference sequence). The CDR3 contains 15 residues. CDR3 sequence: CASSLSPDRAETQYF. CDR3 bases: TGTGCCAGCAGTTTATCCCCGGACAGGGCCGAGACCCAGTACTTC.

This chain links TRBV10-2 with TRBJ1-2; unclear D gene. Trimming pared 2 bases from V and 3 bases from J, leaving 4 bases between. The germline CDR1 and CDR2 sequences are WSHSY and SAAADI. The CDR3 spans 12 residues. The CDR3 nucleotides read TGCGCCAGCAGTGAGGGAGACTATGGCTACACCTTC. Amino acids: CASSEGDYGYTF.

The V and J genes are TRBV7-9 and TRBJ2-7; 7 nucleotides line up with TRBD1. CDR3 length: 17 amino acids. Germline values: CDR1 SEHNR, CDR2 FQNEAQ (reference sequence). V shed 1 base, J shed 2 bases, and the junction held 11 bases outside the gene matches. CDR3 nucleotide sequence: TGTGCCAGCAGCTTAGGCCCTTCGGGACAGCTAACCTACGAGCAGTACTTC. Translating it yields CASSLGPSGQLTYEQYF.

This clone was recorded once. The chain recombines TRBV7-9 with TRBJ2-1; D is possibly TRBD2 (5 bases). Germline values: CDR1 SEHNR, CDR2 FQNEAQ (reference sequence). The CDR3 consists of 18 residues. V was trimmed by 5 bases and J by 4 bases, leaving 24 bases between them. The CDR3 region has the DNA TGTGCCAGCAGCGGCCCTGTTTCCGGGAAAGGTGGTTACAATGAGCAGTTCTTC. Translation: CASSGPVSGKGGYNEQFF.

The chain has TRBV9 and TRBJ1-1; 9 nucleotides match TRBD1. The CDR3 loop spans 14 amino acids. The V gene's germline CDR1 is SGDLS and CDR2 YYNGEE. Trimming removed 4 bases from V and 3 bases from J; junction bases left unmatched: 4. This CDR3 is CASSPRDRDTEAFF. The CDR3 DNA reads as TGTGCCAGCAGCCCCCGGGACAGGGACACTGAAGCTTTCTTT.

The J gene is TRBJ1-4, the V gene TRBV4-1; TRBD1 aligns across 7 bases. V shed 1 base, J shed 3 bases, and the junction held 2 bases outside the gene matches. CDR1 is MGHRA, CDR2 YSYEKL, per germline. The CDR3 totals 15 residues. CDR3 in DNA: TGCGCCAGCAGCCAAGGGGACAGACCTAATGAAAAACTGTTTTTT. Amino acid sequence: CASSQGDRPNEKLFF.

The J gene is TRBJ2-5, the V gene TRBV4-2; possible D gene TRBD1, 7 bases. This CDR3 contains 14 residues. Per the germline V gene, CDR1 is LGHNA and CDR2 is YNFKEQ. V was clipped by 8 bases and J by 5 bases, with 18 bases between them. The CDR3 region has the DNA TGTGCCAGCGCGCCTGCCTCAGGGGGGGAGACCCAGTACTTC. It encodes CASAPASGGETQYF.

The rearrangement links TRBV13 to TRBJ1-5; 9 positions match TRBD1. V lost 0 bases and J lost 5; bases outside the gene matches: 2. The CDR3 runs to 15 residues. The germline CDR1 and CDR2 sequences are PRHDT and FYEKMQ (reference sequence). The CDR3 here is CASSLGGQGDQPQHF. CDR3 nucleotide sequence: TGTGCCAGCAGCTTAGGGGGACAGGGTGATCAGCCCCAGCATTTT.

In DNA, the CDR3 is TGTGCCAGCAGCTTAGCGCGAGTCGGAGCCACAGATACGCAGTATTTT. Residues: CASSLARVGATDTQYF. This sequence joins TRBV11-1 and TRBJ2-3; D not certain. The V and J ends lost 0 bases and 2 bases respectively, with 12 bases between them. The V gene's germline CDR1 is SGHAT and CDR2 FQDESV (reference sequence). CDR3 size: 16 residues.